The 27 T cell receptor beta chains reported below all come from one sample, sequenced in a study of blood T cell repertoires in COVID-19. Assay: immunoSEQ multiplex PCR; the TCRdb copy retains only in-frame clones and omits some. This table has a few hundred thousand clones, about 88% appearing once. The sample was peripheral blood. The receptors were gathered from a man aged 60-69 years who had recovered from COVID-19.

V gene TRBV11-2 combines with J gene TRBJ1-3, with 9 positions matching TRBD1. V shed 1 base and J 2 bases; nucleotides not matched to a gene: 3. The CDR3 length is 16 residues. Germline-derived CDR1 and CDR2 are SGHAT and FQNNGV. CDR3 region: CASSLGGQGTGNTIYF. The DNA for the CDR3 is TGTGCCAGCAGCTTAGGTGGACAGGGGACTGGAAACACCATATATTTT.

The chain employs TRBV29-1 and TRBJ2-2; D possibly corresponds to TRBD2 (6 bases). Germline CDR1 SQVTM, CDR2 ANQGSEA. The CDR3 has 15 amino acids. V lost 0 bases, J lost 7 bases, and 15 bases lay in between. CDR3 coding DNA: TGCAGCGTTGAAGATCTTTCGGAGGGCGGCGGGGAGCTGTTTTTT. Its translation: CSVEDLSEGGGELFF.

V usage is TRBV6-6 and J usage is TRBJ1-4, with TRBD1 as a possible D gene (6 bases). Looked up from germline, CDR1 is MNHNY and CDR2 is SVGAGI (reference sequence). This CDR3 has 16 residues. The V end lost 10 bases, the J end lost 0 bases, and 18 bases lay between the germline ends. The CDR3, as DNA: TGTGCCACCATCCCTGGACAGTTTGCAACTAATGAAAAACTGTTTTTT. Its protein is CATIPGQFATNEKLFF.

As regards this clone: An end of the junction differs from the germline gene, which may be a read error. The chain carries TRBV7-7 and TRBJ2-3; a possible D gene is TRBD1 (6 bases). Germline V gives CDR1 SSHAT, CDR2 FNYEAQ (reference sequence). The CDR3 has 17 amino acids. CDR3 sequence reads: CASSPTTGNFYTDTQYF. In DNA form, the CDR3 reads TGTGCTAGCAGCCCGACTACAGGGAATTTCTATACAGATACGCAGTATTTT.

V and J are TRBV10-3 and TRBJ2-1, with TRBD2 matching 10 bases. V lost 5 bases and J lost 1; bases outside the gene matches: 5. Germline CDR1 reads ENHRY; CDR2 reads SYGVKD. The CDR3 has 16 residues. The CDR3 spells CAISIAGGGSYNEQFF. The CDR3 DNA reads as TGTGCCATCAGTATAGCGGGGGGCGGGTCCTACAATGAGCAGTTCTTC.

The chain employs TRBV9 and TRBJ1-3; no definite D call. Germline loops: CDR1 SGDLS, CDR2 YYNGEE. The CDR3 is 12 amino acids. V was clipped by 0 bases and J by 12 bases, with 10 bases between them. The CDR3 spells CASSVVAGNIYF. The CDR3 nucleotides read TGTGCCAGCAGCGTAGTAGCGGGCAACATATATTTT.

V is TRBV5-1 and J is TRBJ2-2, with D possibly matching TRBD2 (5 bases). The CDR3 spans 13 residues. Germline V lookup: CDR1 SGHRS, CDR2 YFSETQ. The V and J ends lost 0 bases and 8 bases respectively, with 8 bases between them. The CDR3 coding sequence is TGCGCCAGCAGCTTGGAGAGGGCTGGGGAGCTGTTTTTT. Amino acids: CASSLERAGELFF.

This sequence joins TRBV12-3 or TRBV12-4 and TRBJ2-7, with 8 positions matching TRBD2. The V and J ends lost 6 bases and 1 base, in that order; junction bases with no gene match: 2. CDR3 size: 13 residues. The CDR3 spells CASRERGSYEQYF. CDR3 nucleotides: TGTGCCAGCAGAGAGCGGGGGTCCTACGAGCAGTACTTC.

The V and J genes are TRBV11-3 and TRBJ2-1; TRBD1 matches at 9 bases. The CDR3 contains 15 residues. V shed 1 base and J 10 bases; nucleotides not matched to a gene: 8. Germline-derived CDR1 and CDR2 are SGHNT and YENEEA. CDR3 DNA sequence: TGTGCCAGCAGCTTAGGCGGGACAGGGAGTCGAGAGCAGTTCTTC. It codes for CASSLGGTGSREQFF.

The CDR3 sequence: CASSTRQGVREQYF. CDR3 sequence (DNA): TGTGCCAGCAGCACTCGACAGGGAGTGAGGGAGCAGTACTTC. V usage is TRBV7-2 and J usage is TRBJ2-7, with TRBD1 matching 7 bases. CDR3 length: 14 amino acids. Germline V gives CDR1 SGHTA, CDR2 FQGNSA. V dropped 5 bases and J dropped 7; count of bases not matched to a gene: 11.

The genes are TRBV18 and TRBJ1-5, with D possibly being TRBD1 (5 bases). Germline CDR1 KGHSH, CDR2 LQKENI. This CDR3 region has 16 residues. V lost 3 bases to trimming and J lost 1 base, with 13 bases between them. CDR3 sequence reads: CASSPLEGLSNQPQHF. CDR3 in DNA: TGTGCCAGCTCACCCTTGGAGGGGTTAAGCAATCAGCCCCAGCATTTT.

V usage is TRBV9 and J usage is TRBJ1-5, with 7 nucleotides matching TRBD1. The V segment lost 3 bases and the J segment 6 bases; nucleotides outside the gene matches: 6. In germline, CDR1 is SGDLS, CDR2 YYNGEE. This CDR3 comprises 14 residues. Written as DNA, the CDR3 is TGTGCCAGCAGCGGTACAGGGGAACCTCAGCCCCAGCATTTT. Translating it yields CASSGTGEPQPQHF.

The chain is built from TRBV4-1 and TRBJ2-3; D possibly corresponds to TRBD2 (5 bases). There are 16 residues in the CDR3. CDR1 MGHRA and CDR2 YSYEKL come from the germline V gene. V lost 1 base and J 6 bases, leaving 17 bases between the germline ends. Here the CDR3 reads CASSQVTPGGSDTQYF. CDR3 in DNA: TGCGCCAGCAGCCAAGTTACGCCCGGAGGCTCCGATACGCAGTATTTT.

V gene TRBV19 combines with J gene TRBJ2-5; D is possibly TRBD1 (6 bases). Trimming removed 3 bases at V and 5 bases at J, with 10 bases between. CDR1 LNHDA and CDR2 SQIVND come from the germline V gene (reference sequence). This CDR3 is built from 13 residues. This CDR3 is CASSIQGLETQYF. In DNA form, the CDR3 reads TGTGCCAGTAGTATTCAGGGGCTGGAGACCCAGTACTTC. The whole variable domain, filled in from reference TRBV19 and TRBJ2-5, reads DGGITQSPKYLFRKEGQNVTLSCEQNLNHDAMYWYRQDPGQGLRLIYYSQIVNDFQKGDIAEGYSVSREKKESFPLTVTSAQKNPTAFYLCASSIQGLETQYFGPGTRLLVL.

This clone was found a few times. The chain couples TRBV4-2 to TRBJ2-3, with 7 bases aligning to TRBD2. Germline V CDR1 and CDR2: LGHNA, YNFKEQ. The CDR3 runs 14 residues. The V gene end was trimmed by 3 bases and the J gene end by 4 bases; junction bases not matched to a gene: 4. CDR3 nucleotides: TGTGCCAGCAGCCAGGGGGGGGACCCAGATACGCAGTATTTT. Protein product: CASSQGGDPDTQYF.

The rearrangement links TRBV12-5 to TRBJ2-2, with TRBD2 identical over 7 bases. Germline V gene sequence: CDR1 LGHNT, CDR2 FRNRAP. V shed 5 bases and J 6 bases; nucleotides not matched to a gene: 6. The CDR3 covers 14 residues. The CDR3 protein is CASGRLAGAGELFF. DNA of the CDR3: TGTGCTAGTGGTAGACTAGCCGGCGCCGGGGAGCTGTTTTTT.

V and J are TRBV11-2 and TRBJ2-7; D may be TRBD2 (6 bases). The V and J ends lost 3 bases and 3 bases respectively, with 18 bases between them. The CDR3 is made up of 16 amino acids. The germline V gene encodes CDR1 SGHAT and CDR2 FQNNGV. For the CDR3, the DNA is TGTGCCAGCAGCTTGGGACCGGGACTGAGCTACTACGAGCAGTACTTC. Its translation: CASSLGPGLSYYEQYF.

This sequence joins TRBV27 and TRBJ1-4; no firm D call. V lost 5 bases, J lost 4 bases, and 11 bases lay in between. Per germline, CDR1 MNHEY and CDR2 SMNVEV (reference sequence). This CDR3 region has 14 residues. CDR3 nucleotides: TGTGCCAGCAGTCCCCGGGATCGTAATGAAAAACTGTTTTTT. This sequence encodes CASSPRDRNEKLFF.

V usage is TRBV24-1 and J usage is TRBJ2-1; TRBD1 matches at 8 bases. The V gene's germline CDR1 is KGHDR and CDR2 SFDVKD. The CDR3 spans 16 residues. V shed 0 bases and J 0 bases; nucleotides not matched to a gene: 0. The CDR3 DNA is TGTGCCACCAGTGATTTGACAGGGGGCTCCTACAATGAGCAGTTCTTC. This gives the protein CATSDLTGGSYNEQFF.

The genes are TRBV5-6 and TRBJ2-7, with 9 bases lining up with TRBD2. CDR1 is SGHDT and CDR2 is YYEEEE in the germline V gene. Trimming took 0 bases from V and 2 from J; bases not matched to a gene: 3. The CDR3 spans 15 residues. CDR3 in DNA: TGTGCCAGCAGCTTGGATCCTAGCGGGGCCTACGAGCAGTACTTC. Translating it yields CASSLDPSGAYEQYF.

The V gene is TRBV6-5, the J gene TRBJ2-3; TRBD2 might be the D (6 bases). The CDR3 extends over 15 amino acids. V shed 5 bases and J shed 4 bases, with 16 bases lying between them. Germline V gene lookup returns CDR1 MNHEY and CDR2 SVGAGI. CDR3 residues: CASSTQGVAADTQYF. The CDR3, as DNA: TGTGCCAGCAGTACCCAGGGTGTAGCGGCAGATACGCAGTATTTT.

The V call is TRBV3-1 (or the pseudogene TRBV3-2), the J call TRBJ2-2, with 8 bases aligning to TRBD1. CDR3 length: 21 amino acids. In germline, CDR1 is LGHDT, CDR2 YNNKEL (reference sequence). Trimming took 4 bases from V and 2 from J; bases not matched to a gene: 21. The CDR3 is CASSPTIGDRIPSRNTGELFF. The CDR3 DNA follows: TGTGCCAGCAGCCCTACAATAGGGGACAGGATACCGAGCAGAAACACCGGGGAGCTGTTTTTT.

This chain joins TRBV7-6 and TRBJ1-1, with TRBD1 as a possible D gene (6 bases). The CDR3 totals 15 residues. Trimming pared 5 bases from V and 4 bases from J, leaving 17 bases between. The V gene's germline CDR1 is SGHVS and CDR2 FNYEAQ. The CDR3 sequence: CASSPWGGLGTEAFF. The CDR3 DNA follows: TGTGCCAGCAGCCCTTGGGGGGGCTTGGGCACTGAAGCTTTCTTT.

The chain employs TRBV27 and TRBJ2-1, with TRBD1 identical over 8 bases. Unmatched junction bases numbered 8, after V lost 5 bases and J lost 5 bases. Per the germline V gene, CDR1 is MNHEY and CDR2 is SMNVEV (reference sequence). The CDR3 runs 15 residues. Here the CDR3 DNA reads TGTGCCAGCAGTACCGCCGGGACAGGAAACAATGAGCAGTTCTTC. Encoded protein: CASSTAGTGNNEQFF.

The chain couples TRBV19 to TRBJ2-3, with D possibly being TRBD1 (5 bases). The CDR3 consists of 14 residues. Between the trimmed V and J ends, which lost 4 bases and 10 bases, there was a span of 18 bases. The V gene's germline CDR1 is LNHDA and CDR2 SQIVND (reference sequence). The CDR3 DNA reads as TGTGCCAGTAGTACCTCGCTAGGAAGGGGTTCGCAGTATTTT. This gives the protein CASSTSLGRGSQYF.

The chain couples TRBV7-6 to TRBJ1-3, with D hard to call. The V gene lost 5 bases and the J gene lost 0 bases, with 14 bases spanning the gap. The CDR3 has 16 amino acids. The germline CDR1 and CDR2 sequences are SGHVS and FNYEAQ. The DNA of the CDR3 is TGTGCCAGCAGCCCCGGTTTGACTAACTCTGGAAACACCATATATTTT. Translation gives CASSPGLTNSGNTIYF.

The V call is TRBV12-3 or TRBV12-4, the J call TRBJ2-1, with a weak D call TRBD1 (5 bases). CDR3 length: 11 residues. Deletions cut 3 bases from V and 15 bases from J, with 12 bases between. CDR3 in amino acids: CASSFDRSRFF. The CDR3 DNA sequence: TGTGCCAGCAGTTTCGACAGATCGCGGTTCTTC.